One and the same sample provided the 16 T cell receptor beta chains below, sequenced in a study of response to subunit inactivated influenza vaccine. TCRdb independently ran MiXCR on the RT-PCR reads; one entry per CDR3 protein. This sample has hundreds of thousands of distinct CDR3 sequences, with 11% found just once. These data also featured in a second study, about T cells expressing NK-cell markers. In that study: A 5'RACE template switching approach incorporating UMIs was used to make TCR beta cDNA.

The input for sequencing was PBMCs from blood, taken on the day of vaccination. Receptor source: a man aged 50 or older who received an inactivated influenza vaccine.

The table lists this clonotype with a few counts. The V gene is TRBV7-2, the J gene TRBJ1-2; tentatively, D is TRBD1 (6 bases). CDR3 length equals 15 residues. V lost 1 base to trimming and J lost 9 bases, with 18 bases between them. Germline V gene lookup returns CDR1 SGHTA and CDR2 FQGNSA. The CDR3 reads CASSLDDRPQWSYTF. CDR3 bases: TGTGCCAGCAGCTTAGACGACAGGCCTCAGTGGAGCTACACCTTC.

This clonotype has just one count. The V gene is TRBV20-1, the J gene TRBJ2-1; TRBD2 matches 8 bases. J was trimmed by 5 bases and V by 2 bases; bases with no gene match: 8. Germline lookup yields CDR1 DFQATT and CDR2 SNEGSKA (reference sequence). The CDR3 contains 15 residues. For the CDR3, the DNA is TGCAGTGCTAGATTCCTGGATAGCGGGGACAATGAGCAGTTCTTC. Translated, it gives CSARFLDSGDNEQFF.

This clonotype turned up a few times. The J gene is TRBJ1-2, the V gene TRBV9; D might be TRBD1 (5 bases). The CDR3 has 14 residues. CDR1 is SGDLS, CDR2 YYNGEE, per germline. Trimming removed 1 base from V and 9 bases from J, with 16 bases in between. Written as DNA, the CDR3 is TGTGCCAGCAGCGTAACCGGGACGGCGGCGCGCTACACCTTC. It translates to CASSVTGTAARYTF.

V is TRBV4-3 and J is TRBJ2-7, with no clear D. Germline values: CDR1 LGHNA, CDR2 YSLEER. The V end lost 3 bases, the J end lost 5 bases, and 14 bases lay between the germline ends. The CDR3 runs 14 residues. CDR3 bases: TGCGCCAGCAGCCAGAGGCGGCGCGGCGACGAGCAGTACTTC. Its protein is CASSQRRRGDEQYF.

This chain connects TRBV7-2 to TRBJ2-7; D uncertain. The CDR3 loop spans 12 amino acids. Between the trimmed V and J ends, which lost 4 bases and 9 bases, there was a span of 13 bases. Germline-derived CDR1 and CDR2 are SGHTA and FQGNSA. The CDR3 region is CASSYLGSGQYF. The CDR3 nucleotides read TGTGCCAGCAGCTACCTGGGGTCGGGGCAGTACTTC.

This clonotype was seen a handful of times. The J gene is TRBJ2-1, the V gene TRBV14, with 15 bases that match TRBD2. Germline CDR1 SGHDN, CDR2 FVKESK. This CDR3 has 17 residues. V gave up 4 bases and J gave up 7 bases; unmatched junction bases: 8. CDR3 DNA: TGTGCCAGCAGCCCTTGGACTAGCGGGAGGGCCATTAATGAGCAGTTCTTC. Translating gives CASSPWTSGRAINEQFF.

The chain joins TRBV4-3 to TRBJ2-7; TRBD1 agrees at 8 bases. The CDR3 runs 18 residues. Germline assignment: CDR1 LGHNA and CDR2 YSLEER. Trimming took 2 bases from V and 2 from J; bases not matched to a gene: 14. DNA of the CDR3: TGCGCCAGCAGCCAAAACGGCCCGCGACAGGGGCCTGCCTACGAGCAGTACTTC. Encoded protein: CASSQNGPRQGPAYEQYF.

A few counts support this clonotype. The chain has TRBV6-1 and TRBJ1-4, with 9 bases identical to TRBD1. The germline CDR1 and CDR2 sequences are MNHNS and SASEGT. Trimming at V came to 6 bases and at J to 4 bases, leaving 12 bases not matched to a gene. This CDR3 has 17 residues. The CDR3: CASSGTGQGRGNEKLFF. CDR3 DNA sequence: TGTGCCAGCAGCGGCACGGGACAGGGTCGTGGTAATGAAAAACTGTTTTTT.

This clonotype has at least ten counts. V is TRBV19 and J is TRBJ1-4; a possible D gene is TRBD1 (5 bases). Trimming pared 5 bases from V and 4 bases from J, leaving 14 bases between. There are 15 residues in the CDR3. Germline assignment: CDR1 LNHDA and CDR2 SQIVND (reference sequence). CDR3 DNA: TGTGCCAGTAGTGTATCCGGGACGTTTAATGAAAAACTGTTTTTT. Translated, it gives CASSVSGTFNEKLFF.

The chain uses TRBV27 and TRBJ2-7; D ambiguous. CDR1 and CDR2 (germline): MNHEY, SMNVEV (reference sequence). Trimming stripped 3 bases from V and 2 bases from J, with 11 bases between. The CDR3 covers 14 residues. The CDR3, as DNA: TGTGCCAGCAGTTTGTTGATGACTGCCTACGAGCAGTACTTC. Encoded protein: CASSLLMTAYEQYF.

This clonotype has more than one count but fewer than ten. The chain is built from TRBV2 and TRBJ2-7, with D unclear. In germline, CDR1 is SNHLY, CDR2 FYNNEI. The CDR3 is made up of 13 amino acids. V lost 4 bases and J lost 2, with 9 bases in between. The CDR3 loop is CASSGLATYEQYF. DNA of the CDR3: TGTGCCAGCAGTGGACTGGCAACCTACGAGCAGTACTTC.

This clonotype was seen a handful of times. The chain combines TRBV9 with TRBJ2-3; 8 bases are a match to TRBD2. The CDR3 is made up of 16 amino acids. Per germline, CDR1 SGDLS and CDR2 YYNGEE. Trimming removed 0 bases from V and 1 base from J; junction bases left unmatched: 4. This CDR3 reads CASSVEGGRRTDTQYF. The CDR3 coding sequence is TGTGCCAGCAGCGTAGAGGGCGGGAGGCGCACAGATACGCAGTATTTT.

A few counts support this clonotype. The chain combines TRBV7-2 with TRBJ2-2; a possible D gene is TRBD2 (6 bases). Per the germline V gene, CDR1 is SGHTA and CDR2 is FQGNSA. The CDR3 has 13 amino acids. Trimming cost V 5 bases and J 6 bases, with 10 bases left between them. CDR3 coding DNA: TGTGCCAGCAGCGAAAGACTAGCCGGGGAGCTGTTTTTT. It translates to CASSERLAGELFF.

This chain links TRBV7-3 with TRBJ1-1; D uncertain. The V gene's germline CDR1 is SGHTA and CDR2 FQGTGA. The CDR3 totals 14 residues. V lost 5 bases and J lost 1, with 11 bases in between. The DNA of the CDR3 is TGTGCCAGCAGCGGAGGACCGGGGAACACTGAAGCTTTCTTT. Its protein is CASSGGPGNTEAFF.

This clonotype was detected ten times or more. This chain connects TRBV10-3 to TRBJ1-6; TRBD1 aligns across 10 bases. The CDR3 length is 12 residues. J lost 8 bases, V lost 10 bases, and 2 bases had no gene match. The germline CDR1 and CDR2 sequences are ENHRY and SYGVKD. This CDR3 reads CASGTGDSPLHF. The CDR3 DNA is TGTGCCAGCGGGACAGGGGATTCACCCCTCCACTTT.

This clonotype has only a few counts. The chain links TRBV11-3 to TRBJ2-2; D ambiguous. Trimming pared 4 bases from V and 6 bases from J, leaving 12 bases between. Germline V gene sequence: CDR1 SGHNT, CDR2 YENEEA. The CDR3 is 14 amino acids. In DNA form, the CDR3 reads TGTGCCAGCAGCTCCGGCAATATTCCCGGGGAGCTGTTTTTT. This gives the protein CASSSGNIPGELFF.